This paragraph covers one TCR beta chain sequence. Its antigen is unknown. Cyclophosphamide on days +3 and +4 followed busulfan-fludarabine conditioning and a marrow graft. V was cut by 3 bases and J by 0 bases, with 12 bases left in between. Germline V gene lookup returns CDR1 SNHLY and CDR2 FYNNEI. This CDR3 has 16 residues. Assay: immunoSEQ multiplex PCR; the TCRdb copy retains only in-frame clones and omits some. The sample lists approximately 16,000 clones, roughly 80% seen once, with around a third in the top ten. The entry originates in a study of T cells after posttransplantation cyclophosphamide. Study conclusions and caveats: Skin or GI-infiltrating T cells shared few TRB sequences with blood. Later post-transplant blood repertoires were often dominated by donor CD8+ memory clones. Recipient CMV seropositivity and CMV reactivation strongly tracked TRB clonality.

This specimen consisted of CD8+ T cells sorted from PBMCs, obtained around 2,000 days after a stem cell transplant with posttransplant cyclophosphamide. The chain couples TRBV2 to TRBJ1-5; tentative D call: TRBD1 (6 bases). This clonotype originated in a female patient in her forties or fifties who received an allogeneic stem cell transplant from a related donor, was CMV-positive, and had no GVHD. The graft donor may be the source of some T cells. The CDR3 DNA is TGTGCCAGCAGTGAGGGAAGGGGGGGTAGCAATCAGCCCCAGCATTTT. Protein product: CASSEGRGGSNQPQHF.